The 15 T cell receptor beta chains in this list originate from one sample, sequenced in a study of OX40 agonist ivuxolimab in advanced cancers. TCRdb keeps only in-frame clones here, not all; method: immunoSEQ multiplex PCR. Of more than 45,000 clones listed, around 86% are singletons. Material: CD4+ or CD8+ T cells sorted from blood, obtained in a trial of the OX40 agonist ivuxolimab. These receptors were obtained from an adult with an advanced solid tumor such as melanoma, head and neck, liver or kidney cancer.

The chain carries TRBV28 and TRBJ1-2; D uncertain. This CDR3 region has 12 residues. Germline CDR1 is MDHEN and CDR2 is SYDVKM. V lost 2 bases, J lost 3 bases, and 4 bases lay in between. In nucleotides, the CDR3 is TGTGCCAGCAGTTTAGGGGACTATGGCTACACCTTC. This encodes CASSLGDYGYTF.

This chain joins TRBV15 and TRBJ2-3, with D unclear. Germline assignment: CDR1 LNHNV and CDR2 YYDKDF (reference sequence). The V end lost 2 bases, the J end lost 9 bases, and 12 bases lay between the germline ends. The length of the CDR3 is 13 residues. CDR3 sequence reads: CATSRIPPDTQYF. CDR3 nucleotide sequence: TGTGCCACCAGCAGAATTCCCCCCGACACGCAGTATTTT.

This clone was seen a few times. V is TRBV18 and J is TRBJ1-1, with D possibly TRBD1 on 6 matching bases. V lost 7 bases to trimming and J lost 1 base, with 13 bases between them. The CDR3 has 14 amino acids. Germline CDR1 is KGHSH and CDR2 is LQKENI. CDR3 in DNA: TGTGCCAGCTTACCCGCGGGACAGAACACTGAAGCTTTCTTT. Its translation is CASLPAGQNTEAFF.

This chain uses TRBV5-1 with TRBJ1-1; 9 nucleotides align to TRBD1. The trim removed 0 bases at V and 3 bases at J, leaving 3 bases unmatched. CDR3 length: 15 amino acids. Germline V gene sequence: CDR1 SGHRS, CDR2 YFSETQ. CDR3 residues: CASSLETGGDTEAFF. The CDR3 DNA sequence: TGCGCCAGCAGCTTGGAGACAGGGGGGGACACTGAAGCTTTCTTT.

The V call is TRBV5-1, the J call TRBJ2-7; the match to TRBD1 covers 7 bases. V shed 4 bases and J 3 bases; nucleotides not matched to a gene: 4. From germline, CDR1 is SGHRS and CDR2 YFSETQ. This CDR3 region has 13 residues. This CDR3 is CASSKRQGYEQYF. The CDR3 DNA follows: TGCGCCAGCAGCAAACGACAGGGCTACGAGCAGTACTTC.

The chain links TRBV18 to TRBJ2-1; D assignment may be TRBD1 or TRBD2 (5 bases each). The CDR3 extends over 17 amino acids. V was shortened by 0 bases and J by 1 base, with 13 bases between the two germline ends. The germline gives CDR1 KGHSH, CDR2 LQKENI. The CDR3: CASSPPAGTGSYNEQFF. The CDR3 DNA reads TGTGCCAGCTCACCACCAGCAGGGACGGGTTCCTACAATGAGCAGTTCTTC. Together with reference TRBV18 and TRBJ2-1, the CDR3 gives the full variable domain: NAGVMQNPRHLVRRRGQEARLRCSPMKGHSHVYWYRQLPEEGLKFMVYLQKENIIDESGMPKERFSAEFPKEGPSILRIQQVVRGDSAAYFCASSPPAGTGSYNEQFFGPGTRLTVL.

CDR3 nucleotides: TGCGCCAGCAGCCAGGGACAGGGGGTTACTAATGAAAAACTGTTTTTT. Its protein product is CASSQGQGVTNEKLFF. This chain uses TRBV4-1 with TRBJ1-4; 11 bases agree with TRBD1. V dropped 3 bases and J dropped 2; count of bases not matched to a gene: 2. Germline V lookup: CDR1 MGHRA, CDR2 YSYEKL. The CDR3 has 16 residues.

This clone was recorded once. The chain couples TRBV6-5 to TRBJ1-1; D remains ambiguous. Germline assignment: CDR1 MNHEY and CDR2 SVGAGI. Trimming shortened V by 7 bases and J by 2 bases, and 11 bases separated the two germline ends. CDR3 length: 13 amino acids. In DNA form, the CDR3 reads TGTGCCAGCAATCGACGCTTTAACACTGAAGCTTTCTTT. This codes for CASNRRFNTEAFF.

The gene calls are TRBV5-1 and TRBJ2-1; 9 nucleotides agree with TRBD2. The germline V gene encodes CDR1 SGHRS and CDR2 YFSETQ. The CDR3 contains 16 residues. V lost 2 bases, J lost 7 bases, and 10 bases stayed unmatched. In DNA, the CDR3 is TGCGCCAGCAGCTTTATTCAAGCGGGAGGAGGTAATGAGCAGTTCTTC. Translated, it gives CASSFIQAGGGNEQFF.

The chain has TRBV6-1 and TRBJ1-1; D not certain. The CDR3 covers 12 residues. CDR1 is MNHNS, CDR2 SASEGT, per germline. The V and J ends lost 6 bases and 1 base respectively, with 6 bases between them. CDR3 nucleotides: TGTGCCAGCAGACGGACGAACACTGAAGCTTTCTTT. Protein sequence: CASRRTNTEAFF.

This clone was observed once. The chain employs TRBV19 and TRBJ2-7, with 7 bases identical to TRBD1. The CDR3 has 15 amino acids. Trimming removed 7 bases from V and 0 bases from J; junction bases left unmatched: 9. The germline V gene has CDR1 LNHDA and CDR2 SQIVND (reference sequence). The CDR3 loop is CASKQHRDSSYEQYF. In DNA form, the CDR3 reads TGTGCCAGTAAACAACACCGGGACAGCTCCTACGAGCAGTACTTC.

CDR3 nucleotide sequence: TGCGCCAGCAGTGGACTAGCGGAACTAGCCAAAAACATTCAGTACTTC. It translates to CASSGLAELAKNIQYF. The V gene is TRBV23-1, the J gene TRBJ2-4; 10 bases are shared with TRBD2. TRBV23-1 is reported as an ORF; its role is uncertain. V was clipped by 5 bases and J by 0 bases; unmatched bases: 4. This CDR3 is built from 16 residues.

V gene TRBV5-1 combines with J gene TRBJ2-5; D unresolved. Trimming removed 7 bases at V and 3 bases at J, with 7 bases between. This CDR3 contains 11 residues. CDR1 SGHRS and CDR2 YFSETQ come from the germline V gene. The CDR3 sequence: CASYNEETQYF. In DNA, the CDR3 is TGCGCCAGCTATAATGAAGAGACCCAGTACTTC.

The chain is built from TRBV5-4 and TRBJ2-3; 9 bases align to TRBD2. Germline V gene sequence: CDR1 SGHNT, CDR2 YYREEE (reference sequence). Trimming at V came to 4 bases and at J to 2 bases, leaving 8 bases not matched to a gene. The CDR3 length is 16 residues. The CDR3 spells CASSHLRGGYTDTQYF. The CDR3 nucleotides read TGTGCCAGCAGCCACCTGCGGGGGGGTTACACAGATACGCAGTATTTT.

V and J are TRBV11-2 and TRBJ2-3; maybe TRBD2 (5 bases). Germline CDR1 SGHAT, CDR2 FQNNGV. CDR3 size: 12 residues. Trimming took 5 bases from V and 8 from J, leaving 11 bases between them. This CDR3 reads CASSPTLVTQYF. The CDR3 nucleotides read TGTGCCAGCAGCCCGACACTAGTTACGCAGTATTTT.